This record looks at one TCR beta chain sequence and its context. What it recognizes is unknown. This entry is derived from a study of blood T cells in healthy people across ages. Through a sample-barcoded 5' primer and a J-beta primer mix, a second PCR was run for roughly 6 to 11 cycles. MiXCR, applied by TCRdb to the 5' RACE reads, yields one record per CDR3 protein. The sample holds roughly 700,000 distinct CDR3 sequences, about 52% seen once. With 0 bases removed from V and 3 bases from J, the gap between germline ends came to 7 bases. Germline lookup yields CDR1 DFQATT and CDR2 SNEGSKA (reference sequence). The CDR3 extends over 13 amino acids. Study-level findings and limits: It was the long-lived donors that had more naive CD4+ cells and higher diversity than aged donors.

Total RNA was extracted at no less than 6 micrograms per sample. Specimen: blood. This chain links TRBV20-1 with TRBJ2-3, with unresolved D. This clonotype was sampled from a woman aged 55 to 70 in good health. The CDR3 coding sequence is TGCAGTGCTAGAGATTCAGTAACAGATACGCAGTATTTT. Translated: CSARDSVTDTQYF.